This entry lists 24 T cell receptor beta chains sequenced from one sample in a study of blood T cell repertoires in COVID-19 (dated by TCRdb to about 2020). Preparation of the library involved the immunoSEQ multiplex PCR assay. This immuneACCESS table, as held by TCRdb, lists in-frame sequences with V and J called but not all clones. Of the missing ones, under half trace to an unresolved V gene in checked studies; the others have no known cause. This sample comprises 210,000 or so clones, more than 75% of them detected only once. About 7% of the sample is in the top ten clones. The material sequenced was PBMCs or T cells enriched from blood (not recorded which). The receptors originated from a woman between 35 and 50 years old with acute COVID-19.

This clone has only a few counts. The chain is built from TRBV5-5 and TRBJ2-3; 9 bases are shared with TRBD2. Germline V gene lookup returns CDR1 SGHKS and CDR2 YYEKEE (reference sequence). V trimming: 5 bases; J trimming: 6 bases; junction bases outside the gene matches: 7. The CDR3 runs 14 residues. As DNA, the CDR3 is TGTGCCAGCAGTCCCGGGACTAGCTACGATACGCAGTATTTT. Translated, it gives CASSPGTSYDTQYF.

The chain uses TRBV6-6 and TRBJ2-2; D possibly corresponds to TRBD2 (7 bases). V shed 0 bases and J shed 4 bases, with 12 bases lying between them. Looked up from germline, CDR1 is MNHNY and CDR2 is SVGAGI (reference sequence). The CDR3 contains 16 residues. CDR3 sequence reads: CASSYSGGASTGELFF. The CDR3 DNA reads TGTGCCAGCAGTTACTCGGGGGGGGCTAGCACCGGGGAGCTGTTTTTT.

The CDR3 loop reads CASSPRQGANEKLFF. The CDR3 DNA reads as TGTGCCAGCAGTCCACGACAGGGGGCTAATGAAAAACTGTTTTTT. The chain carries TRBV6-5 and TRBJ1-4; 9 bases are a match to TRBD1. The CDR3 has 15 residues. From germline, CDR1 is MNHEY and CDR2 SVGAGI. The V gene end was trimmed by 5 bases and the J gene end by 3 bases; junction bases not matched to a gene: 4.

V is TRBV6-1 and J is TRBJ1-2; D ambiguous. Per germline, CDR1 MNHNS and CDR2 SASEGT. The V and J ends lost 3 bases and 4 bases respectively, with 15 bases between them. CDR3 length equals 15 residues. Written as DNA, the CDR3 is TGTGCCAGCAGTGACCCCCCAGGCTTGGTCTATGGCTACACCTTC. It translates to CASSDPPGLVYGYTF.

The V call is TRBV4-1, the J call TRBJ2-7, with 7 bases identical to TRBD1. This CDR3 comprises 16 residues. V was clipped by 1 base and J by 0 bases; unmatched bases: 6. From germline, CDR1 is MGHRA and CDR2 YSYEKL. This CDR3 reads CASSQVGQTRSYEQYF. CDR3 in DNA: TGCGCCAGCAGCCAAGTGGGACAGACTCGCTCCTACGAGCAGTACTTC.

The chain links TRBV4-1 to TRBJ2-1; 8 bases line up with TRBD1. The CDR3 spans 15 residues. Germline V lookup: CDR1 MGHRA, CDR2 YSYEKL. Germline trimming cut 2 bases from V and 5 bases from J; bases unmatched to any gene: 5. CDR3 nucleotide sequence: TGCGCCAGCAGCCAAACAGGACAGGGAGACAATGAGCAGTTCTTC. Protein product: CASSQTGQGDNEQFF.

In nucleotides, the CDR3 is TGTGCCAGCAGCGCTGGGTTAGGACTCCGAACCTACAATGAGCAGTTCTTC. Protein sequence: CASSAGLGLRTYNEQFF. V and J are TRBV5-4 and TRBJ2-1; a weak D match, TRBD2 (5 bases). V gave up 4 bases and J gave up 2 bases, with 19 bases separating them. Per germline, CDR1 SGHNT and CDR2 YYREEE (reference sequence). The CDR3 is 17 amino acids.

This CDR3 reads CASSIFGESTDTQYF. In DNA form, the CDR3 reads TGTGCCAGCAGTATTTTCGGGGAGAGCACAGATACGCAGTATTTT. The chain uses TRBV2 and TRBJ2-3; tentatively, D is TRBD2 (5 bases). V lost 5 bases, J lost 0 bases, and 12 bases lay in between. The CDR3 sequence is 15 residues long. The germline CDR1 and CDR2 sequences are SNHLY and FYNNEI.

This chain connects TRBV7-6 to TRBJ2-1; 9 bases fit TRBD2. Germline lookup yields CDR1 SGHVS and CDR2 FNYEAQ. V lost 1 base and J lost 4; bases outside the gene matches: 17. The CDR3 is 20 amino acids. The CDR3 loop is CASSLDASGGPSPLYNEQFF. In DNA, the CDR3 is TGTGCCAGCAGCTTAGACGCGAGCGGGGGGCCCTCGCCCCTATACAATGAGCAGTTCTTC.

Written as DNA, the CDR3 is TGTGCCAGCAGTTACGGTACAAGTGCGAACACCGGGGAGCTGTTTTTT. Amino acids: CASSYGTSANTGELFF. The rearrangement uses TRBV6-5 and TRBJ2-2; D gene ambiguous. The V end lost 2 bases, the J end lost 0 bases, and 10 bases lay between the germline ends. Germline assignment: CDR1 MNHEY and CDR2 SVGAGI. This CDR3 is 16 amino acids long.

The chain has TRBV5-1 and TRBJ2-1, with TRBD2 identical over 7 bases. Trimming removed 0 bases from V and 0 bases from J; junction bases left unmatched: 3. CDR3 length equals 16 residues. Germline V lookup: CDR1 SGHRS, CDR2 YFSETQ. CDR3 amino acids: CASSLGSGASYNEQFF. The CDR3 region has the DNA TGCGCCAGCAGCTTGGGAAGCGGGGCCTCCTACAATGAGCAGTTCTTC.

The chain links TRBV2 to TRBJ1-2; D unresolved. V lost 3 bases to trimming and J lost 4 bases, with 12 bases between them. There are 14 residues in the CDR3. Germline CDR1 is SNHLY and CDR2 is FYNNEI. The CDR3 loop reads CASSERSGLYGYTF. The CDR3 DNA reads TGTGCCAGCAGTGAGAGGTCAGGACTCTATGGCTACACCTTC.

This clone was recorded a few times. The chain has TRBV19 and TRBJ1-2; D might be TRBD1 (6 bases). Germline-derived CDR1 and CDR2 are LNHDA and SQIVND (reference sequence). This CDR3 has 15 amino acids. V lost 5 bases and J 1 base, leaving 14 bases between the germline ends. The CDR3 spells CASSPGQNRNYGYTF. CDR3 sequence (DNA): TGTGCCAGTAGTCCCGGACAGAATCGTAACTATGGCTACACCTTC.

The chain links TRBV30 to TRBJ1-2, with 11 bases identical to TRBD1. The CDR3 totals 14 residues. The germline V gene encodes CDR1 GTSNPN and CDR2 SVGIG (reference sequence). V lost 2 bases and J lost 8; bases outside the gene matches: 7. The CDR3, as DNA: TGTGCCTGGAGTTCCGGGACAGGGGGGACGGGCTACACCTTC. Protein product: CAWSSGTGGTGYTF.

A few counts support this clone. The genes are TRBV27 and TRBJ2-3; 7 bases match TRBD2. This CDR3 is 14 amino acids long. CDR1 is MNHEY and CDR2 is SMNVEV in the germline V gene (reference sequence). Germline trimming cut 6 bases from V and 5 bases from J; bases unmatched to any gene: 8. CDR3 bases: TGTGCCAGCAGCCAGGCGGCGGGGGTAGATACGCAGTATTTT. Translating gives CASSQAAGVDTQYF.

Details on this clone: Other DNA sequences within the sample encode an identical CDR3. The chain links TRBV28 to TRBJ1-1, with 7 bases that match TRBD1. This CDR3 has 13 amino acids. With 1 base clipped from V and 4 bases from J, the junction kept 0 bases outside the gene matches. Per germline, CDR1 MDHEN and CDR2 SYDVKM. The CDR3 reads CASSLSGGTEAFF. DNA for the CDR3: TGTGCCAGCAGTTTATCAGGGGGCACTGAAGCTTTCTTT.

The chain couples TRBV29-1 to TRBJ1-5; the match to TRBD1 covers 9 bases. The germline V gene has CDR1 SQVTM and CDR2 ANQGSEA. J lost 6 bases, V lost 7 bases, and 10 bases had no gene match. This CDR3 region has 14 residues. The CDR3: CSARTGGVGQPQHF. The CDR3 bases are TGCAGCGCTAGAACAGGGGGCGTCGGTCAGCCCCAGCATTTT. The variable domain in full, completed from reference TRBV29-1 and TRBJ1-5, reads SAVISQKPSRDICQRGTSLTIQCQVDSQVTMMFWYRQQPGQSLTLIATANQGSEATYESGFVIDKFPISRPNLTFSTLTVSNMSPEDSSIYLCSARTGGVGQPQHFGDGTRLSIL.

V gene TRBV30 combines with J gene TRBJ2-7; tentative D call: TRBD1 (6 bases). Trimming left V 8 bases short and J 5 bases short, with 16 bases between. Germline V gene data show CDR1 as GTSNPN and CDR2 as SVGIG (reference sequence). The CDR3 is 12 amino acids. DNA for the CDR3: TGTGCCGGGACCTTTGACAGGCACGAGCAGTACTTC. Translating it yields CAGTFDRHEQYF.

The chain joins TRBV2 to TRBJ1-1, with TRBD1 as a possible D gene (5 bases). Germline CDR1 and CDR2: SNHLY and FYNNEI. V shed 1 base and J shed 3 bases, with 12 bases lying between them. CDR3 length: 15 residues. The CDR3 is CASSEVTPGDTEAFF. The CDR3 nucleotides are TGTGCCAGCAGTGAAGTTACCCCGGGGGACACTGAAGCTTTCTTT.

The V and J genes are TRBV4-1 and TRBJ1-3, with unresolved D. Germline CDR1 is MGHRA and CDR2 is YSYEKL. V lost 2 bases to trimming and J lost 4 bases, with 3 bases between them. The CDR3 loop spans 12 amino acids. This CDR3 is CASSQLGNTIYF. CDR3 coding DNA: TGCGCCAGCAGCCAACTGGGAAACACCATATATTTT.

The chain recombines TRBV5-4 with TRBJ2-5, with 7 bases fitting TRBD1. J was trimmed by 2 bases and V by 0 bases; bases with no gene match: 4. Germline V CDR1 and CDR2: SGHNT, YYREEE (reference sequence). The CDR3 runs 15 residues. The CDR3: CASSLAGTVQETQYF. CDR3 nucleotides: TGTGCCAGCAGCTTGGCCGGGACAGTTCAAGAGACCCAGTACTTC.

This sequence joins TRBV6-2 or TRBV6-3 and TRBJ2-3; the D gene is possibly TRBD1 (6 bases). Germline-derived CDR1 and CDR2 are MNHEY and SVGEGT. The CDR3 runs to 16 residues. Between the trimmed V and J ends, which lost 6 bases and 0 bases, there was a span of 16 bases. The CDR3 loop is CASSPPSDRSTDTQYF. The CDR3 coding sequence is TGTGCCAGCAGCCCACCGTCTGACAGGAGCACAGATACGCAGTATTTT.

A word on this clone: An end of the junction differs from the germline gene, which may be a read error. The V gene is TRBV6-5, the J gene TRBJ1-5; 9 bases fit TRBD1. In germline, CDR1 is MNHEY, CDR2 SVGAGI. The CDR3 runs to 14 residues. For the CDR3, the DNA is TGTGCCAGCAGGTACTTGGGACAGGGTCAGCCCCAGCATTTT. This gives the protein CASRYLGQGQPQHF.

The chain links TRBV29-1 to TRBJ1-3; a possible D gene is TRBD1 (6 bases). Germline values: CDR1 SQVTM, CDR2 ANQGSEA. V lost 4 bases, J lost 5 bases, and 12 bases lay in between. This CDR3 contains 13 residues. This CDR3 reads CSVGQGLRNTIYF. In nucleotides, the CDR3 is TGCAGCGTTGGGCAGGGGCTGAGAAACACCATATATTTT.